Sequencing of this TCR beta chain was carried out in a study of shared clonotypes between healthy human individuals. Overall study results and limits: Having only a few donors restricted how much genetic and exposure-history diversity was captured.

Germline V gene lookup returns CDR1 MNHEY and CDR2 SMNVEV (reference sequence). Trimming stripped 1 base from V and 6 bases from J, with 16 bases between. This CDR3 contains 15 residues. Source study methods: Filtering differed, since immunoSEQ gave only junction sequences and no quality scores. Sequencing used immunoSEQ multiplex PCR; TCRdb keeps in-frame clones, though not all of them. V and J calls and clone size are copied from that table; D and trimming were computed from the DNA. The sample yields about 470,000 clones, around 75% seen once. In the case of this clone: Its antigen is undetermined.

The sequence derives from a woman aged 40 to 49 in good health. Some clones in this sample may be carry-over from other donors' samples. The chain links TRBV27 to TRBJ2-7, with a possible D match to TRBD2 (5 bases). Input material: PBMCs. The CDR3: CASSLYRTGRSEQYF. The CDR3 DNA is TGTGCCAGCAGTTTATATAGGACTGGACGCTCCGAGCAGTACTTC.